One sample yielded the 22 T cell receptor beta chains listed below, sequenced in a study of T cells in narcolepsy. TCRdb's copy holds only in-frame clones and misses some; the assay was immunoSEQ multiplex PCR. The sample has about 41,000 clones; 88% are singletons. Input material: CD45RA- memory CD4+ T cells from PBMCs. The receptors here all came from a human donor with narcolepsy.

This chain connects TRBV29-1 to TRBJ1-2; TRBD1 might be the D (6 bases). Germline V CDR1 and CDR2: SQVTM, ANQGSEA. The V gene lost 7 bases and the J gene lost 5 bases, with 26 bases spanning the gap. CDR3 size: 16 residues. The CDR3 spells CSAYLQGVKLPYGYTF. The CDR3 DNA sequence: TGCAGCGCCTATTTACAGGGCGTTAAACTACCTTATGGCTACACCTTC.

CDR3 bases: TGTGCCAGCAGCAAGAAGGGCCCTAGCGGTCTTTCTAGCACAGATACGCAGTATTTT. Protein sequence: CASSKKGPSGLSSTDTQYF. The V gene is TRBV21-1, the J gene TRBJ2-3; the D call TRBD2 from the table was never checked on the DNA. TRBV21-1 is flagged as a pseudogene. The CDR3 is 19 amino acids.

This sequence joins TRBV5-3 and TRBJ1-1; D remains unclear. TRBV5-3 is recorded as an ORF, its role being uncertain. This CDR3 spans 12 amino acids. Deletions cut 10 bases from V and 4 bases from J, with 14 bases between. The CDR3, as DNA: TGTGCCTCCGAGGCGGGGATCACTGAAGCTTTCTTT. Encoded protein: CASEAGITEAFF.

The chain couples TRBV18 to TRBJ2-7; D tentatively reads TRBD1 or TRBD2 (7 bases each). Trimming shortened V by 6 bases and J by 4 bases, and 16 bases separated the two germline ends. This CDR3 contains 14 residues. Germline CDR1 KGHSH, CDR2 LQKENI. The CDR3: CASSPRGGAYEQYF. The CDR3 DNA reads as TGTGCCAGCTCCCCCAGGGGGGGCGCTTACGAGCAGTACTTC.

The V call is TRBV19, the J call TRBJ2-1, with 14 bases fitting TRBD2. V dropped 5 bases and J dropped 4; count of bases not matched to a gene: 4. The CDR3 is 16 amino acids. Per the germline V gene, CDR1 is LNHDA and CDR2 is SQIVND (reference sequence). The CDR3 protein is CASSSGTSGGYNEQFF. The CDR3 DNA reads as TGTGCCAGTAGTTCAGGGACTAGCGGGGGATACAATGAGCAGTTCTTC.

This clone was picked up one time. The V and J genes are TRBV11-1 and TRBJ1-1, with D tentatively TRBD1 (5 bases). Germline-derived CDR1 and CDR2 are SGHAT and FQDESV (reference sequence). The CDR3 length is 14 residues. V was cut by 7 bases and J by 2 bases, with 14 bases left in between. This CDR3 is CASTPGRGNTEAFF. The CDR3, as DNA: TGTGCCAGCACCCCTGGGAGGGGAAACACTGAAGCTTTCTTT.

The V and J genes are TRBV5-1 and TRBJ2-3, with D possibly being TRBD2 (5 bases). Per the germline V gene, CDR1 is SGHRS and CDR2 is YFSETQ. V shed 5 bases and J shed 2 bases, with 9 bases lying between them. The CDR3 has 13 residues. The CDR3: CASRRGYTDTQYF. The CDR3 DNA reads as TGCGCCAGCAGGCGCGGGTACACAGATACGCAGTATTTT.

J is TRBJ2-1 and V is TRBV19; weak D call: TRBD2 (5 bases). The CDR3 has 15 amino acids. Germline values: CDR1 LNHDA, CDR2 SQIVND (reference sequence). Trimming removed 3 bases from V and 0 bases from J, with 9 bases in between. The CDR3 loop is CASSISGRSYNEQFF. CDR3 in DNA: TGTGCCAGTAGTATCAGCGGTCGCTCCTACAATGAGCAGTTCTTC.

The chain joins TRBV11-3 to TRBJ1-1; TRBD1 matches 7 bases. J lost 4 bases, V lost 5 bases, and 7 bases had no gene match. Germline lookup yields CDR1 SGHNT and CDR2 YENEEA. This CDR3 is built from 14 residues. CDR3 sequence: CASSPRQGSTEAFF. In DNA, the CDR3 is TGTGCCAGCAGCCCCCGACAGGGTAGCACTGAAGCTTTCTTT.

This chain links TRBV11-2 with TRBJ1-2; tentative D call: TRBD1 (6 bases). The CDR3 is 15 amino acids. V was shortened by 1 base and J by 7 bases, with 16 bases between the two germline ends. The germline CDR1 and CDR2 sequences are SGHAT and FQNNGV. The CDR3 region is CASSLGLGGVSGYTF. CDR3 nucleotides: TGTGCCAGCAGCTTAGGACTAGGGGGAGTCTCTGGCTACACCTTC. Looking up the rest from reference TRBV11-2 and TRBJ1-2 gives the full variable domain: EAGVAQSPRYKIIEKRQSVAFWCNPISGHATLYWYQQILGQGPKLLIQFQNNGVVDDSQLPKDRFSAERLKGVDSTLKIQPAKLEDSAVYLCASSLGLGGVSGYTFGSGTRLTVV.

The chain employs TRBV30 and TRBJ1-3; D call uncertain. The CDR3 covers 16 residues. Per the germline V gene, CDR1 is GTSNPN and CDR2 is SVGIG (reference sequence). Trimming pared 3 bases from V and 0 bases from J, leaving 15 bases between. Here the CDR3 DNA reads TGTGCCTGGAGCGACATAACTGACCACTCTGGAAACACCATATATTTT. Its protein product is CAWSDITDHSGNTIYF. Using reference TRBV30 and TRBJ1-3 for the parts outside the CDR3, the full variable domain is SQTIHQWPATLVQPVGSPLSLECTVEGTSNPNLYWYRQAAGRGLQLLFYSVGIGQISSEVPQNLSASRPQDRQFILSSKKLLLSDSGFYLCAWSDITDHSGNTIYFGEGSWLTVV.

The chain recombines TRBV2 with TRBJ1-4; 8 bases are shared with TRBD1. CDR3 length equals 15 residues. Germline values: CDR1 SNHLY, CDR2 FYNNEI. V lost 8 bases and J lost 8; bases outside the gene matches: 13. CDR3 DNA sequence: TGTGCCAGCTCTCGACAAACAGGGGGGGACGAAAAACTGTTTTTT. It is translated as CASSRQTGGDEKLFF.

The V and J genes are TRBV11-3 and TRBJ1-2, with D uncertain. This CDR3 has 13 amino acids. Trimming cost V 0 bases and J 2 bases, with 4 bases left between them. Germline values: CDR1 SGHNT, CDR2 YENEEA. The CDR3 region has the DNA TGTGCCAGCAGCTTAGACGGAAACTATGGCTACACCTTC. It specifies CASSLDGNYGYTF.

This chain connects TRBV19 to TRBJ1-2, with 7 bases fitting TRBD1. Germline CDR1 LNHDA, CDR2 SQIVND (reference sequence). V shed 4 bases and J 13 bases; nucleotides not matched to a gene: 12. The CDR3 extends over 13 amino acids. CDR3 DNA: TGTGCCAGTAGTAAAACCAAAGACAGGGCAGCCACCTTC. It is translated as CASSKTKDRAATF.

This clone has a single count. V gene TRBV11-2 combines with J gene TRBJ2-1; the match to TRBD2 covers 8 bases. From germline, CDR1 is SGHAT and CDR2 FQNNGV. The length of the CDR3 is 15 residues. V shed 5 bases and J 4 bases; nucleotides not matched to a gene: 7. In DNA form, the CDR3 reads TGTGCCAGCAGCGTTACTAGCGGAACTTACAATGAGCAGTTCTTC. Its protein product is CASSVTSGTYNEQFF.

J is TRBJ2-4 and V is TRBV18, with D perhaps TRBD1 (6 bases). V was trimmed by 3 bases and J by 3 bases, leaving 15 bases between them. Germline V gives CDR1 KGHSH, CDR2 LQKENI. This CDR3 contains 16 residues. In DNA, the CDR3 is TGTGCCAGCTCACCCGGCGGCAGGACAGTCAAAAACATTCAGTACTTC. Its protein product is CASSPGGRTVKNIQYF.

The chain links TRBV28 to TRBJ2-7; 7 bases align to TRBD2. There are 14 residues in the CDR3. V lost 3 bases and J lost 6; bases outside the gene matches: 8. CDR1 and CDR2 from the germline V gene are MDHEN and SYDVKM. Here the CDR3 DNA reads TGTGCCAGCAGTTTTTACCAGCGGGGAAGCGAGCAGTACTTC. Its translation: CASSFYQRGSEQYF. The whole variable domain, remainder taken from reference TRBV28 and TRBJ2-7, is DVKVTQSSRYLVKRTGEKVFLECVQDMDHENMFWYRQDPGLGLRLIYFSYDVKMKEKGDIPEGYSVSREKKERFSLILESASTNQTSMYLCASSFYQRGSEQYFGPGTRLTVT.

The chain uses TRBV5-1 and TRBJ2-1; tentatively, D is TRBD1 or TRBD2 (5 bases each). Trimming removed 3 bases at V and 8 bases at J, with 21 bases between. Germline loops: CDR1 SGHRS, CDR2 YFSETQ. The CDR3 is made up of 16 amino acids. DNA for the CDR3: TGCGCCAGCAGCTGGGGCAGTGGGAGAATAGGCGATGAGCAGTTCTTC. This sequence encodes CASSWGSGRIGDEQFF.

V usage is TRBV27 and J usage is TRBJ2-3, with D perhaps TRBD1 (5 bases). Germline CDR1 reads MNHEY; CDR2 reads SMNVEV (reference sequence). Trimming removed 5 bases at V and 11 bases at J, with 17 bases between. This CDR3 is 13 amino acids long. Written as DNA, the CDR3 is TGTGCCAGCAGTCCGACCGGACAAGGAAAGCAGTATTTT. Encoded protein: CASSPTGQGKQYF.

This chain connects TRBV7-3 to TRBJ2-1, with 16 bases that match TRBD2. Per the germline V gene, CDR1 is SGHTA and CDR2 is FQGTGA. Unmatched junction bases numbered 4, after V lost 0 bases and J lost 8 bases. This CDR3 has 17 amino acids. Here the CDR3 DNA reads TGTGCCAGCAGCTTAACCGGGACTAGCGGGGGGGCCCATGAGCAGTTCTTC. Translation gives CASSLTGTSGGAHEQFF.

CDR3 nucleotides: TGTGCCACCAGCAGAGGAGGGGGACAGAGAAAGTTCTTC. Its protein product is CATSRGGGQRKFF. The chain links TRBV15 to TRBJ2-1, with TRBD1 matching over 7 bases. V shed 1 base and J 14 bases; nucleotides not matched to a gene: 8. CDR3 length: 13 amino acids. CDR1 and CDR2 from the germline V gene are LNHNV and YYDKDF (reference sequence).

Here the CDR3 DNA reads TGTGCCAGCAGCCCGGGACAGGCAGCCTATGGCTACACCTTC. This gives the protein CASSPGQAAYGYTF. J is TRBJ1-2 and V is TRBV6-5; TRBD1 aligns across 8 bases. Trimming cost V 6 bases and J 4 bases; bases outside gene matches: 7. In germline, CDR1 is MNHEY, CDR2 SVGAGI. There are 14 residues in the CDR3.